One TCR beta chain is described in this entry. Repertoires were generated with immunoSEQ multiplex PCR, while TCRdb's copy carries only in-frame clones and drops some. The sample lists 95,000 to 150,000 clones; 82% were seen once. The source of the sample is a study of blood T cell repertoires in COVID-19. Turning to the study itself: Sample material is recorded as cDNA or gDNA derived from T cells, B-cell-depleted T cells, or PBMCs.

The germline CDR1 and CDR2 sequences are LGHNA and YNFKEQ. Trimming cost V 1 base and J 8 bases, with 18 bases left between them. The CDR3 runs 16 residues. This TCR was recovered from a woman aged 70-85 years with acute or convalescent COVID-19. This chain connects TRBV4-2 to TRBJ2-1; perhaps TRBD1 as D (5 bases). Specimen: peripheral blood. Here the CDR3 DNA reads TGTGCCAGCAGCCAAGGACAGTACGTGAAAACGGATGAGCAGTTCTTC. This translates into CASSQGQYVKTDEQFF.